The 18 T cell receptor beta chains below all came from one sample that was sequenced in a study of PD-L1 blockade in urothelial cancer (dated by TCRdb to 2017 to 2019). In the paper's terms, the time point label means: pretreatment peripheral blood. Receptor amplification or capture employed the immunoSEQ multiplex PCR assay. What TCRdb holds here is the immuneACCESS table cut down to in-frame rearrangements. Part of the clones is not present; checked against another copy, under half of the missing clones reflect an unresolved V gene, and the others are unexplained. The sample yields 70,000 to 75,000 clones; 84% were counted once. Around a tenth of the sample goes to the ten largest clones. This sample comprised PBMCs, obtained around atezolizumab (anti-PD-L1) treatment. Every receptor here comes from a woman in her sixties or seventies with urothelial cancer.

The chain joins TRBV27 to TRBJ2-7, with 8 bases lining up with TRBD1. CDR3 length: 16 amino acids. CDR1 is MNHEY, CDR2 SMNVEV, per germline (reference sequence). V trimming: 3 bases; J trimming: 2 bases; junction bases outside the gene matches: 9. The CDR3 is CASSFSTGQGAYEQYF. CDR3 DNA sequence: TGTGCCAGCAGTTTCTCAACCGGACAGGGTGCCTACGAGCAGTACTTC.

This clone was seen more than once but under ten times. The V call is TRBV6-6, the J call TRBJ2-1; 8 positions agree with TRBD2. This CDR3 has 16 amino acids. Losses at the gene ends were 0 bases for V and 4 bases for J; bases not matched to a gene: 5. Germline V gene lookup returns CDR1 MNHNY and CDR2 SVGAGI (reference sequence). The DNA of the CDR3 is TGTGCCAGCAGTTACTCGAAACTAGCGGCGTACAATGAGCAGTTCTTC. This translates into CASSYSKLAAYNEQFF.

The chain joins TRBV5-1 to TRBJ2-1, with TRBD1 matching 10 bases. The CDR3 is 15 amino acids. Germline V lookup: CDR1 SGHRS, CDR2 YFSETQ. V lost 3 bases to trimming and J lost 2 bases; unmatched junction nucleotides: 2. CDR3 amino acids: CASSWGQGTYNEQFF. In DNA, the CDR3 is TGCGCCAGCAGCTGGGGACAGGGGACCTACAATGAGCAGTTCTTC.

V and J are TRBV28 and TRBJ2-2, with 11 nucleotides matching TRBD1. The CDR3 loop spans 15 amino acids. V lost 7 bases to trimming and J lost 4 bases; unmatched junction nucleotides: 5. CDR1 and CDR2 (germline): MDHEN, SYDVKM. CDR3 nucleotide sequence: TGTGCCAGCACCCCCGGGACAGGGGGCACCGGGGAGCTGTTTTTT. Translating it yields CASTPGTGGTGELFF.

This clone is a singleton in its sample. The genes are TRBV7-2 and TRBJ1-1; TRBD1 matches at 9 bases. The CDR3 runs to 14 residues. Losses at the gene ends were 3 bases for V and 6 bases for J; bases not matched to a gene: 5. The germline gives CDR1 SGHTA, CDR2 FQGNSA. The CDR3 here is CASSLDRGVPEAFF. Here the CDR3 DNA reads TGTGCCAGCAGCTTGGACAGGGGAGTTCCTGAAGCTTTCTTT.

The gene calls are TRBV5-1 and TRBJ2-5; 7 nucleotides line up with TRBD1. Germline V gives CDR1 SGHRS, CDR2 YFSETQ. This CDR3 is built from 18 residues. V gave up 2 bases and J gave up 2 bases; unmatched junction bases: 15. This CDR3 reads CASSFRQGPLVIQETQYF. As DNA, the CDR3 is TGCGCCAGCAGCTTTAGACAGGGTCCCCTAGTAATACAAGAGACCCAGTACTTC. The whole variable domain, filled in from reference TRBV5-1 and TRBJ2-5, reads KAGVTQTPRYLIKTRGQQVTLSCSPISGHRSVSWYQQTPGQGLQFLFEYFSETQRNKGNFPGRFSGRQFSNSRSEMNVSTLELGDSALYLCASSFRQGPLVIQETQYFGPGTRLLVL.

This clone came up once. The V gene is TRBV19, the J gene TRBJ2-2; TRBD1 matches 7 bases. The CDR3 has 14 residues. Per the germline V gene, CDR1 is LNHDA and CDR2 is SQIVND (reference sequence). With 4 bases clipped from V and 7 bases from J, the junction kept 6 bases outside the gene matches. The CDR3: CASSTRTGIGELFF. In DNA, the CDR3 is TGTGCCAGTAGTACCCGGACAGGCATCGGGGAGCTGTTTTTT.

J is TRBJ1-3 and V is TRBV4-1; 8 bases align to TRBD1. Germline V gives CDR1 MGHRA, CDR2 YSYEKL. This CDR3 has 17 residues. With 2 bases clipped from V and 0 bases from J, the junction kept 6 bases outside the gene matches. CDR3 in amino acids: CASSQFGTGSSGNTIYF. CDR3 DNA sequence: TGCGCCAGCAGCCAATTTGGGACAGGCAGCTCTGGAAACACCATATATTTT.

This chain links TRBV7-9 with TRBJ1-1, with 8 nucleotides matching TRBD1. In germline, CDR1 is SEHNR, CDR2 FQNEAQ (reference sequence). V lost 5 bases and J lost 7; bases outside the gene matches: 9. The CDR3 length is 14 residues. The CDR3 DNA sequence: TGTGCCAGCAGCCTACGACAGGGGTTAAGTGAAGCTTTCTTT. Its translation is CASSLRQGLSEAFF.

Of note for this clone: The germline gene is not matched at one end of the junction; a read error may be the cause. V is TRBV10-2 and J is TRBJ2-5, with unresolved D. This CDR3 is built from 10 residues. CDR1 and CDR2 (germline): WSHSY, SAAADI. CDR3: CASGLGRRNF. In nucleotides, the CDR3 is TGCGCCAGCGGGTTGGGCAGAAGAAACTTC.

The CDR3 sequence is CAGQKRDTIYF. The CDR3 DNA reads TGTGCGGGACAGAAAAGAGACACCATATATTTT. The chain couples TRBV30 to TRBJ1-3; TRBD1 aligns across 7 bases. The CDR3 consists of 11 residues. Germline CDR1 reads GTSNPN; CDR2 reads SVGIG (reference sequence).

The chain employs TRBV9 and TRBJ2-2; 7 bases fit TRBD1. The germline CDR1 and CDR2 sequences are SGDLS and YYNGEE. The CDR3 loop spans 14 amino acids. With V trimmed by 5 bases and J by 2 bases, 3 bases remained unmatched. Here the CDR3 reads CASRRQGNTGELFF. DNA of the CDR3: TGTGCCAGCAGAAGACAGGGTAACACCGGGGAGCTGTTTTTT.

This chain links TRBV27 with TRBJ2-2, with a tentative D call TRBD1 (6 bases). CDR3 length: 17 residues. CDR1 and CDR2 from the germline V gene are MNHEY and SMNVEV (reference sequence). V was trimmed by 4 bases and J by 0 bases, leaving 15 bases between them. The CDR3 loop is CASSSLGDNPNTGELFF. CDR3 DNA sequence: TGTGCCAGCAGTTCCCTTGGGGACAACCCGAACACCGGGGAGCTGTTTTTT.

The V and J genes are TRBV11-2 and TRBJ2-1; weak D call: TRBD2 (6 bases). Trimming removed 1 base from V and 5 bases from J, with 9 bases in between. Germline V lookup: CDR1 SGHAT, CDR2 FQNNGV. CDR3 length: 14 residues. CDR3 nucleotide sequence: TGTGCCAGCAGCTTAGGACTAGGAAACAATGAGCAGTTCTTC. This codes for CASSLGLGNNEQFF.

Here the CDR3 DNA reads TGTGCCATCAGTGGGAGGGAGACCCTTGGCGAGCAGTACTTC. Translating it yields CAISGRETLGEQYF. J is TRBJ2-7 and V is TRBV10-3, with D possibly being TRBD2 (6 bases). Germline CDR1 is ENHRY and CDR2 is SYGVKD. The CDR3 length is 14 residues. V shed 4 bases and J shed 6 bases, with 16 bases lying between them.

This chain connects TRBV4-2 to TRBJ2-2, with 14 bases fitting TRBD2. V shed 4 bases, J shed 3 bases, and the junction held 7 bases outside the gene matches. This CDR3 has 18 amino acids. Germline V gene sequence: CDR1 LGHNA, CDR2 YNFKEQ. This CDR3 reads CASSRWTSGRWDTGELFF. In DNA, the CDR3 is TGTGCCAGCAGCCGATGGACTAGCGGGAGGTGGGACACCGGGGAGCTGTTTTTT.

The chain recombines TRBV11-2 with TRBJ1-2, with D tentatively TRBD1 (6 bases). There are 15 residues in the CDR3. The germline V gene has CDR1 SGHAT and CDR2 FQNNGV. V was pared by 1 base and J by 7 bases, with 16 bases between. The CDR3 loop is CASSLAPQDSSGYTF. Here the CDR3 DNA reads TGTGCCAGCAGCTTAGCCCCTCAGGACAGTTCTGGCTACACCTTC.

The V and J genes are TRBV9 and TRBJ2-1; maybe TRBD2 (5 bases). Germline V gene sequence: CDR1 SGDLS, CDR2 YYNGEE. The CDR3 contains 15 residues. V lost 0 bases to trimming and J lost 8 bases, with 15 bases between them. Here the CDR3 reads CASSVGPGARDEQFF. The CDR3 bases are TGTGCCAGCAGCGTAGGCCCAGGTGCGAGGGATGAGCAGTTCTTC.